The clone carrying this T cell receptor (beta chain) was counted between two and nine times. TCRdb re-called the reads with MiXCR, one entry per CDR3 protein. Of 110,000 to 150,000 distinct CDR3 sequences listed, 6.5% were seen once; the top ten hold about a sixth. This entry comes from a study of T cell repertoires in cytomegalovirus infection. Sample: PBMCs. The origin of this receptor is a human donor in good health (CMV status not recorded). Some clones in this sample may be carry-over from other donors' samples.

The CDR3 bases are TGTGCCACCCGGTGGGGCACTGAAGCTTTCTTT. Protein product: CATRWGTEAFF. The chain is built from TRBV7-2 and TRBJ1-1; D is unresolved. V lost 10 bases, J lost 4 bases, and 10 bases lay in between. This CDR3 is built from 11 residues. Per the germline V gene, CDR1 is SGHTA and CDR2 is FQGNSA. Using reference TRBV7-2 and TRBJ1-1 for the parts outside the CDR3, the full variable domain is GAGVSQSPSNKVTEKGKDVELRCDPISGHTALYWYRQSLGQGLEFLIYFQGNSAPDKSGLPSDRFSAERTGGSVSTLTIQRTQQEDSAVYLCATRWGTEAFFGQGTRLTVV.